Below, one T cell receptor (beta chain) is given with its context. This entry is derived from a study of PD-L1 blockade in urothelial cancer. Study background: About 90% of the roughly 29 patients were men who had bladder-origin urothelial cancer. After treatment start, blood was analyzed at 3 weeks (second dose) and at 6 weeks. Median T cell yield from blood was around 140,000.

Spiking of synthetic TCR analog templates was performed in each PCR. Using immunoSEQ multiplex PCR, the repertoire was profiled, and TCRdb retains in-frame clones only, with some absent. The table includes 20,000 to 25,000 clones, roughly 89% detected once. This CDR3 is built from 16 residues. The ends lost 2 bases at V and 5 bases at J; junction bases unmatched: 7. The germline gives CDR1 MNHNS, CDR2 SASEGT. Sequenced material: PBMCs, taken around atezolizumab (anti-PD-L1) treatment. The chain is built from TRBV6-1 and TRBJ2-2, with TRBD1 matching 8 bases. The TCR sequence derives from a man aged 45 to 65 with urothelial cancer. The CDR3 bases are TGTGCCAGCAGTGAAAGGACAGGGCCGTGGACCGGGGAGCTGTTTTTT. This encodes CASSERTGPWTGELFF.